This T cell receptor (beta chain) was retrieved from a study of monozygotic twins with inflammatory bowel disease. Study-wide findings and caveats: No single strong signal or clonotype associated with IBD was supported.

Donors each contributed one blood sample measuring 2 to 2.5 ml. Points on this clonotype: The antigen is not known.

The CDR3 spans 12 residues. The germline gives CDR1 DFQATT, CDR2 SNEGSKA (reference sequence). A 6-nucleotide sample barcode was carried by the UMIs, which template switching added. TCRdb processed the 5' RACE reads again and assigns one entry to each CDR3 protein, with no DNA. The sample has 300,000 to 400,000 distinct CDR3 sequences; the top ten hold 2% to 3%. The V gene is TRBV20-1, the J gene TRBJ2-7. The sample was blood. The receptor's source is a human donor with ulcerative colitis or Crohn's disease, or a healthy co-twin of an affected twin (not recorded which). CDR3 loop: CSARVGPAEQYF.